These T cell receptor beta chains were read from a single sample in a study of a mutant IDH1 vaccine in newly diagnosed glioma. Antigen specificity for these receptors is unknown. Some clones are missing from TCRdb's copy, which holds only in-frame ones; the method was immunoSEQ multiplex PCR. The repertoire holds 110,000 or so clones, with 85% to 90% as singletons. Sequencing used PBMCs, obtained from a glioma patient whose treatment included an IDH1 peptide vaccine. These receptors originate from a woman in her fifties or sixties with glioma. Each CDR3 is given with its conserved first and last residue. Each record gives: J gene, V gene, CDR3 protein.

j_gene: TRBJ2-1; v_gene: TRBV11-2; CDR3aa: CASSLHLEDEQFF
j_gene: TRBJ2-7; v_gene: TRBV7-9; CDR3aa: CASSPISGRSEQYF
j_gene: TRBJ2-1; v_gene: TRBV19; CDR3aa: CATTPLAGGANEQFF
j_gene: TRBJ1-6; v_gene: TRBV7-2; CDR3aa: CASSSLYNSPLHF
j_gene: TRBJ2-7; v_gene: TRBV5-1; CDR3aa: CASSVGGYEQYF
j_gene: TRBJ2-1; v_gene: TRBV19; CDR3aa: CASQDWREGEQFF
j_gene: TRBJ2-1; v_gene: TRBV9; CDR3aa: CASSVESLAGDNEQFF
j_gene: TRBJ2-7; v_gene: TRBV6-5; CDR3aa: CASSYSNRHEQYF
j_gene: TRBJ2-1; v_gene: TRBV5-4; CDR3aa: CASSLLAGHEQFF
j_gene: TRBJ1-2; v_gene: TRBV9; CDR3aa: CASSVGSSHGYTF
j_gene: TRBJ1-3; v_gene: TRBV2; CDR3aa: CASVRGGQSSRTGNAIYF
j_gene: TRBJ1-1; v_gene: TRBV15; CDR3aa: CATSRDIIGFDTEAFF
j_gene: TRBJ2-2; v_gene: TRBV7-8; CDR3aa: CASSPPGPGELFF
j_gene: TRBJ1-5; v_gene: TRBV28; CDR3aa: CASSLTQGQPQHF
j_gene: TRBJ2-3; v_gene: TRBV6-5; CDR3aa: CASSYLASGNLDTQYF
j_gene: TRBJ1-2; v_gene: TRBV5-1; CDR3aa: CASSLARTEDYTF
j_gene: TRBJ2-7; v_gene: TRBV5-1; CDR3aa: CASSSVMGLSEQYF
j_gene: TRBJ2-7; v_gene: TRBV5-4; CDR3aa: CASSFLGGSYEQYF
j_gene: TRBJ1-2; v_gene: TRBV9; CDR3aa: CASSVAKGGSGHNYGYTF
j_gene: TRBJ1-5; v_gene: TRBV30; CDR3aa: CAWSSRVRQPQHF
j_gene: TRBJ2-2; v_gene: TRBV9; CDR3aa: CASSAQRDRPTGELFF
j_gene: TRBJ2-7; v_gene: TRBV27; CDR3aa: CASSSTGGAYEQYF
j_gene: TRBJ2-1; v_gene: TRBV2; CDR3aa: CASTSTGGRADEQFF
j_gene: TRBJ2-3; v_gene: TRBV28; CDR3aa: CASSFPGGSTDTQYF
j_gene: TRBJ2-3; v_gene: TRBV5-1; CDR3aa: CASSFTGTSGTGRQYF
j_gene: TRBJ2-2; v_gene: TRBV27; CDR3aa: CASSPVVDGGDTGELFF
j_gene: TRBJ2-3; v_gene: TRBV5-4; CDR3aa: CASGPTGGQDTQYF